Reported below is one TCR beta chain. No antigen is known for it. Per-nucleotide qualities are absent, and no much larger clonotype sits a single base away. These data come from a study of cytomegalovirus exposure and HLA in healthy donors (dated by TCRdb to about 2017). Concerning the study at large: According to a later analysis, one platform produced both the 120 validation repertoires and the 666 repertoires of the first cohort. The study was designed to test whether signatures of past pathogen exposure could be identified by cataloging public T cell receptors. Besides the first cohort of approximately 670 subjects, a separate validation cohort made up of over 95 different subjects was used. High-throughput TCR immunosequencing, statistical association of individual TCRs with disease status, and machine learning were combined to predict cytomegalovirus infection status. The paper as a whole reports these results and caveats: Most TCR sequences were observed very rarely across donors, whereas some public TCRs were present in many individuals. The classifier was reported to diagnose cytomegalovirus status with high specificity and sensitivity in both the original and validation cohorts. A later analysis lacked HLA typing for the validation cohort, so it scored co-occurrence in that cohort across all 110 or so repertoires. It was suggested by the authors that the approach could potentially be generalized to other disease states and immunological phenotypes. In vitro tests confirmed that a few of the cytomegalovirus-associated TCR beta chains recognize cytomegalovirus antigens. The study gave a list of over 150 TCR beta chains associated with cytomegalovirus. In a later analysis, TCRs clustered in the first cohort were found to also tend to co-occur in the approximately 110 validation repertoires, with roughly 93% of cluster scores above 0.

Trimming takes 5 bases off V and 6 bases off J; junction bases not matched to a gene: 9. CDR1 and CDR2 were assigned from the germline V gene as SGHRS and YFSETQ. Counted from cysteine to phenylalanine, this CDR3 has 14 amino acids. CDR3 DNA only is kept here, 42 bases in frame from base 1. The library was produced with the immunoSEQ multiplex PCR assay. In the authors' own workflow: A statistical classification framework was built to diagnose cytomegalovirus status from the catalog of TCR beta chain sequences. TCRdb took over this immuneACCESS table, retaining in-frame rearrangements with V and J assigned. Such tables are incomplete; in checked studies, under half of the missing clones stem from an unresolved V gene, and the remainder is unexplained. V, J and clone size were drawn from that table, and D and trimming were deduced from the DNA. The table for this sample lists fewer than 250,000 clones; around 80% of them were counted only once. Of the sample, over 13% falls within the top ten clones.

Donors formed part of the validation cohort, which comprised 120 subjects and was distinct from the first cohort of fewer than 750 subjects. Sequenced sample: PBMCs. The V and J genes are TRBV5-1 and TRBJ2-7, and 9 junctional nucleotides match TRBD2. The receptor's source is a woman aged 30 to 39 in good health and CMV-seropositive. The nucleotide sequence reads as follows: TGCGCCAGCAGACCGGGACTAGCCCCTGGCGAGCAGTACTTC. Its product reads: CASRPGLAPGEQYF.